Each of the 14 T cell receptor beta chains below was sequenced from the same sample in a study of beta chain features in type 1 diabetes. Expressed TCRB transcripts were sequenced after all isolated RNA was converted to cDNA. Clones were sequenced by immunoSEQ multiplex PCR, and TCRdb holds only the in-frame ones, with some missing. The repertoire holds hundreds of thousands of clones, around 12% seen once, with roughly 0.0097% in the top ten. Points from the study as a whole: There was a moderate but significant shortening of TCRB CDR3s in all four CD4+ subsets of Type 1 diabetes patients.

For these receptors, no antigen is known. Sequencing was performed on naive CD4+ T cells from blood. The receptors originated from a young woman with type 1 diabetes.

This chain uses TRBV5-1 with TRBJ2-1, with 13 bases matching TRBD2. This CDR3 is 16 amino acids long. The germline CDR1 and CDR2 sequences are SGHRS and YFSETQ. With V trimmed by 5 bases and J by 2 bases, 4 bases remained unmatched. CDR3 bases: TGCGCCAGCAGACGGACTAGCGGGAGTGCCTACAATGAGCAGTTCTTC. Its protein is CASRRTSGSAYNEQFF. The full variable domain, with the rest looked up from reference TRBV5-1 and TRBJ2-1, is KAGVTQTPRYLIKTRGQQVTLSCSPISGHRSVSWYQQTPGQGLQFLFEYFSETQRNKGNFPGRFSGRQFSNSRSEMNVSTLELGDSALYLCASRRTSGSAYNEQFFGPGTRLTVL.

This clone was recorded a few times. The chain's CDR3 is CAGALAGGETQYF. In DNA, the CDR3 is TGTGCTGGGGCCCTAGCGGGAGGAGAGACCCAGTACTTC. This sequence joins TRBV30 and TRBJ2-5; 11 nucleotides agree with TRBD2. The germline V gene encodes CDR1 GTSNPN and CDR2 SVGIG (reference sequence). This CDR3 has 13 residues.

The V and J genes are TRBV30 and TRBJ1-2, with a weak D call TRBD1 (6 bases). The CDR3 extends over 13 amino acids. V lost 0 bases and J lost 6, with 11 bases in between. CDR1 is GTSNPN and CDR2 is SVGIG in the germline V gene (reference sequence). CDR3 region: CAWSVRQGHGYTF. The CDR3 DNA reads as TGTGCCTGGAGTGTACGTCAGGGGCATGGCTACACCTTC.

V gene TRBV4-3 combines with J gene TRBJ2-1, with D possibly TRBD2 on 6 matching bases. The V end lost 0 bases, the J end lost 4 bases, and 16 bases lay between the germline ends. Germline-derived CDR1 and CDR2 are LGHNA and YSLEER. This CDR3 is built from 17 residues. The CDR3 DNA sequence: TGCGCCAGCAGCCAAGAAGGAGCTAGCGTGGGATACAATGAGCAGTTCTTC. This codes for CASSQEGASVGYNEQFF.

This clone was counted only a few times. V gene TRBV5-1 combines with J gene TRBJ2-3, with 12 positions matching TRBD1. After removal of 3 bases from V and 2 bases from J, the junction contained 7 bases not matched to a gene. Germline assignment: CDR1 SGHRS and CDR2 YFSETQ. The CDR3 is 17 residues long. The CDR3 spells CASSSGQGARSTDTQYF. CDR3 nucleotides: TGCGCCAGCAGCTCGGGACAGGGGGCTCGCTCCACAGATACGCAGTATTTT. Looking up the rest from reference TRBV5-1 and TRBJ2-3 gives the full variable domain: KAGVTQTPRYLIKTRGQQVTLSCSPISGHRSVSWYQQTPGQGLQFLFEYFSETQRNKGNFPGRFSGRQFSNSRSEMNVSTLELGDSALYLCASSSGQGARSTDTQYFGPGTRLTVL.

This clone was found a few times. This chain connects TRBV29-1 to TRBJ2-7; tentative D call: TRBD1 (5 bases). Germline V lookup: CDR1 SQVTM, CDR2 ANQGSEA. Trimming stripped 4 bases from V and 5 bases from J, with 12 bases between. The CDR3 consists of 12 residues. CDR3 DNA sequence: TGCAGCGTTGCGCCAGGGATCGACGAGCAGTACTTC. This sequence encodes CSVAPGIDEQYF.

The J gene is TRBJ2-2, the V gene TRBV9; TRBD2 matches 8 bases. Germline assignment: CDR1 SGDLS and CDR2 YYNGEE. V shed 4 bases and J 4 bases; nucleotides not matched to a gene: 6. The CDR3 is 15 amino acids. This CDR3 is CASSSGLAPTGELFF. Here the CDR3 DNA reads TGTGCCAGCAGCTCCGGACTAGCCCCCACCGGGGAGCTGTTTTTT.

The rearrangement joins TRBV6-5 to TRBJ2-7; tentatively, D is TRBD2 (6 bases). Germline values: CDR1 MNHEY, CDR2 SVGAGI. Trimming removed 0 bases from V and 3 bases from J, with 12 bases in between. The CDR3 extends over 15 amino acids. CDR3 protein: CASSYSASDIYEQYF. CDR3 coding DNA: TGTGCCAGCAGTTACTCGGCTAGCGACATCTACGAGCAGTACTTC.

In this sample, this clone turned up a few times. V and J are TRBV11-3 and TRBJ2-3; a weak D match, TRBD2 (5 bases). The CDR3 is made up of 15 amino acids. V lost 0 bases and J 3 bases, leaving 10 bases between the germline ends. The germline CDR1 and CDR2 sequences are SGHNT and YENEEA. DNA for the CDR3: TGTGCCAGCAGCTTAGATGCAGGAGGAACAGATACGCAGTATTTT. Its translation is CASSLDAGGTDTQYF.

The chain combines TRBV7-2 with TRBJ2-3; 9 nucleotides line up with TRBD2. V was clipped by 0 bases and J by 3 bases; unmatched bases: 7. This CDR3 has 17 amino acids. The V gene's germline CDR1 is SGHTA and CDR2 FQGNSA. This CDR3 is CASSLAAGGAGTDTQYF. DNA for the CDR3: TGTGCCAGCAGCTTAGCGGCGGGAGGGGCGGGGACAGATACGCAGTATTTT.

V usage is TRBV18 and J usage is TRBJ1-1; D remains unclear. The CDR3 has 15 amino acids. V was cut by 3 bases and J by 1 base, with 12 bases left in between. Per the germline V gene, CDR1 is KGHSH and CDR2 is LQKENI. CDR3 loop: CASSPLMTRNTEAFF. The CDR3, as DNA: TGTGCCAGCTCACCGCTAATGACACGGAACACTGAAGCTTTCTTT.

In this sample, this clone turned up a few times. The genes are TRBV5-4 and TRBJ2-7; 10 nucleotides line up with TRBD1. After removal of 6 bases from V and 5 bases from J, the junction contained 11 bases not matched to a gene. This CDR3 spans 15 amino acids. The V gene's germline CDR1 is SGHNT and CDR2 YYREEE (reference sequence). The CDR3 here is CASTIGGQGSHEQYF. The CDR3 bases are TGTGCCAGCACCATTGGGGGACAGGGGTCCCACGAGCAGTACTTC.

This chain connects TRBV30 to TRBJ1-2; D is ambiguous. Germline CDR1 GTSNPN, CDR2 SVGIG (reference sequence). The germline V and J ends were trimmed by 1 base and 7 bases, with 7 bases remaining between them. The CDR3 loop spans 11 amino acids. CDR3 region: CAWSASLGYTF. DNA of the CDR3: TGTGCCTGGAGTGCTTCTCTTGGCTACACCTTC.

The chain combines TRBV11-3 with TRBJ2-1, with a possible D match to TRBD2 (6 bases). CDR1 is SGHNT, CDR2 YENEEA, per germline. The CDR3 is made up of 14 amino acids. V lost 0 bases and J 10 bases, leaving 13 bases between the germline ends. The CDR3 reads CASSLEEGTDEQFF. The CDR3 bases are TGTGCCAGCAGCTTAGAAGAGGGGACTGACGAGCAGTTCTTC.